This T cell receptor beta chain was recovered during a study of OX40 agonist ivuxolimab in advanced cancers. Study at large: Patients were dosed with the agonistic anti-OX40 (CD134) antibody ivuxolimab. Patient treatment consisted of intravenous ivuxolimab administration every 2 weeks at 0.01 to 10 mg/kg. Mean age approximately 66 years, range 23 to 79; 82.7% male.

V was trimmed by 4 bases and J by 0 bases, leaving 8 bases between them. Germline V gives CDR1 ENHRY, CDR2 SYGVKD. The CDR3 extends over 14 amino acids. Note on this clone: The antigen remains undetermined.

Regarding the study as a whole: In the 0.1 to 3.0 mg/kg range, CD4+ and CD8+ blood T cells had expanded clonally by week 6.

Repertoires were generated with immunoSEQ multiplex PCR, while TCRdb's copy carries only in-frame clones and drops some. Among approximately 84,000 clones listed, roughly 90% were seen once. The chain combines TRBV10-3 with TRBJ2-3, with D maybe TRBD2 (5 bases). The starting material was CD4+ or CD8+ T cells sorted from blood, obtained in a trial of the OX40 agonist ivuxolimab. The clonotype originates from an adult with an advanced solid tumor such as melanoma, head and neck, liver or kidney cancer. This CDR3 is CAISVGGSTDTQYF. Here the CDR3 DNA reads TGTGCCATCAGTGTAGGCGGGAGCACAGATACGCAGTATTTT.